The TCR beta chain described here comes from a study of HIV-infected patients and healthy controls (dated by TCRdb to between 2013 and 2015). General notes on the study: The study asked whether deep sequencing of the TCR repertoire from small blood samples of HIV patients could detect immune perturbation and reconstitution. Broad study findings and their caveats: HLA typing of donors was not performed in the study. Rare events from HIV-infected data received too much weight under size-matching, and comparisons were complicated by unequal numbers of distinct sequences between patients and controls. Roughly threefold more distinct CDR3s and higher Shannon diversity were observed in healthy control repertoires than in untreated HIV+ repertoires. Sequencing depth was restricted by the use of whole blood, which also prevented the dynamics of distinct T-cell subpopulations from being separated. In HIV-infected patients, the apparent post-therapy recovery of the Gini index was not replicated in size-matched repertoire data. Mean usage differed significantly between HIV-infected patients and controls for eight alpha and eight beta V genes. Alpha-chain CDR3s from MAIT cells occurred at high frequency in healthy controls but were severely depleted in HIV+ repertoires. More CDR3s were shared between individuals among healthy controls than among HIV+ patients, as measured by Jaccard index and by the count of highly shared sequences. Significantly higher mean Gini indices were seen in HIV-infected repertoires than in controls, possibly reflecting oligoclonality. The pairing of alpha and beta chains was not determined in the samples. Most CMV-associated CDR3s became more frequent during therapy, although their change was not significant, whereas HIV-associated CDR3s showed a significant decrease in frequency. Only sixteen HIV-infected individuals were processed, which the authors considered a major limit on how widely the findings apply. The observed differences in diversity were not explained by the slight differences in age and sex profiles between the study cohorts.

About 470 ng RNA was reverse transcribed with SuperScript III using primers against the alpha and beta constant regions. Alpha and beta chain libraries were generated separately via chain-specific third strand synthesis with multiplexing indices. The protocol used a single primer pair to amplify all rearrangements within a chain, which avoided primer bias, and attached molecular barcodes to each cDNA molecule. Purified cDNA was joined by T4 RNA Ligase 1 to a 5' RACE adapter carrying a random hexamer and the SP2 sequencing primer site. Second strand synthesis was primed from the SP2 site with Phusion polymerase, using slow temperature ramps to favor optimal annealing. The 12-nucleotide barcode on each molecule comprised two random hexamer sequences, both introduced before amplification and concatenated. A short first PCR added P5 and P7 adapter elements plus a second index, followed by an approximately 21-cycle amplification PCR with P5s and P7 primers. The libraries went through 27 PCR cycles in total, were quantified on a Qubit, were sized on a Bioanalyzer, and were diluted to roughly 4 nM. Normalized libraries were sequenced on an Illumina MiSeq with 2 x 250 paired-end kits. MinElute columns were the means by which the reverse transcription reactions were cleaned up, and the reactions were eluted into 10 ul Tris-Cl. Adapter ligations ran for around 22 hours at 16 degrees C and were afterwards cleaned with AMPure XP beads at a 1:1 ratio. As for the authors' bioinformatics: Demultiplexed FASTQ files were processed with a modified Decombinator that output V, J, insert and barcode information. Any sequence that shared a barcode yet differed from the dominant sequence was discarded as an error, and the number of original cDNA molecules was estimated by counting barcodes clustered at Levenshtein distance 3. For downstream analyses, the R packages ineq, vegan, igraph and RCytoscape were used, along with IMGT nomenclature and CDR3 definitions. V gene usage was calculated across distinct sequences, with every TCR tallied a single time to avoid skew from clonal expansion. Unique CDR3 amino acid sequences within a donor were connected in similarity networks whenever two sequences differed by a single Levenshtein edit. Published HIV-specific CDR3s (around 85 alpha, some 670 beta) and CMV-specific CDR3s (under 14 alpha, about 250 beta) were assembled and queried against the repertoires. Lower sequence numbers were not the cause of the decreased diversity in patients, as random subsampling to size-matched repertoires showed. The public reads were quality trimmed at Q25 with fastp and then assembled into clones with MiXCR by TCRdb, keeping productive beta chains. When rows share a CDR3 protein, they turn into one entry using the most common DNA and genes. TCRdb's processing, not the study's, gives the V and J calls here. This sample holds 8,000 to 10,000 distinct CDR3 sequences; 5.5% to 6% were observed only once. The ten largest clones take up roughly 8.2% of the sample.

By how much of the sample it makes up, this clonotype is medium-sized (0.01 to 0.1%). Its antigen is currently not known. One base away there is no much larger clone; base qualities are not given. The CDR3 goes from the cysteine to the phenylalanine over 14 residues. The sequence is cut down to CDR3 DNA, 42 bases in frame from base 1. V and J lose 2 bases and 3 bases, and a span of 9 bases separates them. The germline V gene (reference sequence) gives CDR1 as MNHNY and CDR2 as SVGAGI. Whole blood was used without cell fractionation, so the repertoire reflected all unsorted peripheral T cells. As controls, roughly nine uninfected healthy donors were sampled, and four of those donors gave samples twice, roughly three months apart. For RNA extraction, 2 to 2.5 ml of peripheral blood was collected into Tempus tubes. Residual genomic DNA was removed with the TURBO-DNase kit and globin mRNA was depleted with GLOBINclear.

The clonotype was recovered from an adult in good health. The rearranged chain carries TRBV6-6 and TRBJ2-3; TRBD2 is a weak D gene call, 5 bases matching. The sample taken for sequencing was blood. The CDR3 amino acid sequence is: CASSYLARTDTQYF. The sequenced DNA is TGTGCCAGCAGTTACCTAGCCCGGACAGATACGCAGTATTTT.